These 28 T cell receptor beta chains share one sample of origin, sequenced in a study of regulatory T cells in long-lasting Graves disease listed by TCRdb under 2021. The library was made by multiplex PCR. TCRdb shows the sequencer as Illumina HiSeq 4000. To build TCR beta libraries, CDR3 regions were amplified by Arm-PCR using iRepertoire HTBI primers. TCRdb itself trimmed the public reads at Q25 with fastp, ran MiXCR and retained productive beta chains. Each CDR3 protein appears once, grouped with its most common genes and DNA. The sample data list about 460,000 distinct CDR3 sequences, and 22% of these were observed just once. About an eighth of the sample belongs to the ten largest clones. The time point label on this specimen signifies: persistent/refractory GD, antithyroid drugs over 5 years with positive TRAb. For both TCR sequencing and RNA sequencing, RNA was extracted from PBMCs using TRIzol.

Specimen: peripheral blood mononuclear cells (PBMCs), collected when the disease was refractory, from a patient treated with antithyroid drugs. The source is a female donor with Graves disease.

The V and J genes are TRBV7-2 and TRBJ1-2; no firm D call. V was trimmed by 0 bases and J by 4 bases, leaving 9 bases between them. The CDR3 is 14 residues long. The germline gives CDR1 SGHTA, CDR2 FQGNSA. Written as DNA, the CDR3 is TGTACCAGCAGCTTAGCAGTACGGGGCTATGGCTACACCTTC. Encoded protein: CTSSLAVRGYGYTF.

This clonotype was recorded at least ten times. The rearrangement links TRBV6-1 to TRBJ2-7, with 9 bases aligning to TRBD1. V shed 5 bases, J shed 5 bases, and the junction held 10 bases outside the gene matches. From germline, CDR1 is MNHNS and CDR2 SASEGT. CDR3 size: 15 residues. CDR3 sequence reads: CASSPPGTGFHEQYF. In DNA form, the CDR3 reads TGTGCCAGCAGTCCCCCTGGGACAGGGTTCCACGAGCAGTACTTC.

This clonotype was detected many times. The rearrangement links TRBV6-1 to TRBJ2-7; the D is unclear. With 6 bases removed from V and 1 base from J, the gap between germline ends came to 16 bases. The CDR3 contains 15 residues. Germline assignment: CDR1 MNHNS and CDR2 SASEGT. The CDR3 loop reads CASRAVEDISYEQYF. Here the CDR3 DNA reads TGTGCCAGCAGGGCGGTTGAAGACATTTCCTACGAGCAGTACTTC.

This clonotype was found many times. The gene calls are TRBV12-3 or TRBV12-4 and TRBJ2-5; D remains ambiguous. This CDR3 has 13 residues. V lost 5 bases, J lost 5 bases, and 12 bases lay in between. The DNA for the CDR3 is TGTGCCAGCAGTCTCGGGTTTTTGGAGACCCAGTACTTC. Translation: CASSLGFLETQYF.

J is TRBJ2-5 and V is TRBV20-1; tentatively, D is TRBD1 (5 bases). The germline V and J ends were trimmed by 3 bases and 0 bases, with 11 bases remaining between them. The CDR3 has 14 residues. Per the germline V gene, CDR1 is DFQATT and CDR2 is SNEGSKA (reference sequence). CDR3 in DNA: TGCAGTGCTAGGACCCCAGGGTACCAAGAGACCCAGTACTTC. Its translation: CSARTPGYQETQYF.

This chain connects TRBV25-1 to TRBJ1-5, with 8 bases matching TRBD1. This CDR3 is built from 19 residues. CDR1 MGHDK and CDR2 SYGVNS come from the germline V gene. J was trimmed by 0 bases and V by 1 base; bases with no gene match: 11. CDR3 sequence (DNA): TGTGCCAGCAGTGAATCGGGCAGGGGGCCCGAGCATAGCAATCAGCCCCAGCATTTT. It codes for CASSESGRGPEHSNQPQHF.

This clonotype was counted many times. The gene calls are TRBV12-3 or TRBV12-4 and TRBJ2-7; a possible D gene is TRBD2 (6 bases). The germline V and J ends were trimmed by 6 bases and 7 bases, with 13 bases remaining between them. The CDR3 length is 12 residues. The CDR3 loop reads CASSGTWEEQYF. The CDR3 region has the DNA TGTGCCAGCAGCGGGACTTGGGAAGAGCAGTACTTC.

This clonotype was observed many times. The rearrangement uses TRBV28 and TRBJ1-4; D uncertain. The CDR3 spans 14 residues. In germline, CDR1 is MDHEN, CDR2 SYDVKM. Trimming took 3 bases from V and 10 from J, leaving 15 bases between them. The CDR3 protein is CASSFPSYPVKLFF. CDR3 in DNA: TGTGCCAGCAGTTTCCCTTCCTATCCCGTAAAACTGTTTTTT.

The chain joins TRBV6-1 to TRBJ2-1, with 13 nucleotides matching TRBD2. The CDR3 covers 17 residues. The V and J ends lost 5 bases and 5 bases, in that order; junction bases with no gene match: 9. Germline lookup yields CDR1 MNHNS and CDR2 SASEGT. The CDR3 DNA follows: TGTGCCAGCAGTCCCAACATGGGACTAGCGGGAAACAATGAGCAGTTCTTC. This encodes CASSPNMGLAGNNEQFF.

Details on this clonotype: One end of the junction is discordant with germline, which a read error may explain. J is TRBJ2-4 and V is TRBV19; weak D call: TRBD2 (5 bases). Germline V gene data show CDR1 as LNHDA and CDR2 as SQIVND (reference sequence). CDR3 length equals 15 residues. The CDR3 region is CASSKPGLAKNIQYF. CDR3 coding DNA: TGTGCCAGTAGTAAACCCGGCCTAGCCAAGAACATTCAGTACTTC.

This clonotype was observed at least ten times. The genes are TRBV12-3 or TRBV12-4 and TRBJ1-1; TRBD1 agrees at 8 bases. Losses at the gene ends were 4 bases for V and 0 bases for J; bases not matched to a gene: 7. This CDR3 spans 16 amino acids. As DNA, the CDR3 is TGTGCCAGCAGTTCCTGGACAGGGATCATGAACACTGAAGCTTTCTTT. As protein: CASSSWTGIMNTEAFF.

This clonotype was counted between two and nine times. This rearrangement joins TRBV25-1 to TRBJ2-7; 9 bases line up with TRBD1. CDR3 length: 16 amino acids. Germline V gene sequence: CDR1 MGHDK, CDR2 SYGVNS. Trimming at V came to 5 bases and at J to 6 bases, leaving 14 bases not matched to a gene. The CDR3 DNA reads as TGTGCCAGCAGTCCCCCCCCCCGGGACAGGGCGCCCGAGCAGTACTTC. Translating gives CASSPPPRDRAPEQYF.

This clonotype was picked up a small number of times. The chain joins TRBV10-3 to TRBJ2-2; D is possibly TRBD1 or TRBD2 (5 bases each). The CDR3 has 14 amino acids. Germline CDR1 is ENHRY and CDR2 is SYGVKD. The germline V and J ends were trimmed by 10 bases and 3 bases, with 15 bases remaining between them. CDR3 in amino acids: CASLPGTHTGELFF. For the CDR3, the DNA is TGTGCCAGCCTCCCCGGGACCCACACCGGGGAGCTGTTTTTT.

This clonotype was counted many times. The V gene is TRBV7-9, the J gene TRBJ1-1; a weak D match, TRBD1 (5 bases). CDR3 length: 13 amino acids. Trimming took 3 bases from V and 4 from J, leaving 9 bases between them. Germline loops: CDR1 SEHNR, CDR2 FQNEAQ (reference sequence). The CDR3: CASSLAGPTEAFF. The CDR3 DNA sequence: TGTGCCAGCAGCTTGGCAGGGCCCACTGAAGCTTTCTTT.

This clonotype has at least ten counts. The genes are TRBV12-3 or TRBV12-4 and TRBJ2-7, with 8 nucleotides matching TRBD1. The CDR3 extends over 14 amino acids. J lost 3 bases, V lost 5 bases, and 6 bases had no gene match. CDR3: CASSSDRGGYEQYF. CDR3 nucleotides: TGTGCCAGCAGTAGCGACAGGGGAGGCTACGAGCAGTACTTC.

As to this clonotype: A junction end diverges from the germline sequence, so it may reflect a read error. The chain has TRBV7-7 and TRBJ2-7; 11 bases match TRBD2. Germline CDR1 is SSHAT and CDR2 is FNYEAQ (reference sequence). The CDR3 has 16 amino acids. The CDR3 coding sequence is TGTGCTAGCAGCTCCCGTCGACTAGCGGGAAACCACGAGCAGTACTTC. It yields the protein CASSSRRLAGNHEQYF. Full variable domain (rest looked up from reference TRBV7-7 and TRBJ2-7): GAGVSQSPRYKVTKRGQDVTLRCDPISSHATLYWYQQALGQGPEFLTYFNYEAQPDKSGLPSDRFSAERPEGSISTLTIQRTEQRDSAMYRCASSSRRLAGNHEQYFGPGTRLTVT.

The V gene is TRBV24-1, the J gene TRBJ2-3; TRBD1 agrees at 7 bases. The CDR3 extends over 13 amino acids. Trimming took 9 bases from V and 3 from J; bases not matched to a gene: 5. The germline gives CDR1 KGHDR, CDR2 SFDVKD. Here the CDR3 DNA reads TGTGCCACCGGACAACAGGGGACAGATACGCAGTATTTT. It translates to CATGQQGTDTQYF.

This clonotype has ten or more counts. The chain uses TRBV7-3 and TRBJ1-6, with a possible D match to TRBD1 (5 bases). V was shortened by 0 bases and J by 4 bases, with 7 bases between the two germline ends. Germline CDR1 SGHTA, CDR2 FQGTGA. The CDR3 runs 15 residues. This CDR3 is CASSLTDTYNSPLHF. As DNA, the CDR3 is TGTGCCAGCAGCTTAACGGACACTTATAATTCACCCCTCCACTTT.

This chain joins TRBV19 and TRBJ1-1; no firm D call. The germline V and J ends were trimmed by 6 bases and 4 bases, with 18 bases remaining between them. The CDR3 length is 15 residues. CDR1 is LNHDA, CDR2 SQIVND, per germline (reference sequence). In nucleotides, the CDR3 is TGTGCCAGTAGCCCAGAGAGACCCCGGGGCACTGAAGCTTTCTTT. This codes for CASSPERPRGTEAFF. Full variable domain (outside the CDR3, taken from reference TRBV19 and TRBJ1-1): DGGITQSPKYLFRKEGQNVTLSCEQNLNHDAMYWYRQDPGQGLRLIYYSQIVNDFQKGDIAEGYSVSREKKESFPLTVTSAQKNPTAFYLCASSPERPRGTEAFFGQGTRLTVV.

This chain joins TRBV6-1 and TRBJ2-7; D perhaps matches TRBD1 (5 bases). Germline V gene data show CDR1 as MNHNS and CDR2 as SASEGT. The V end lost 6 bases, the J end lost 5 bases, and 23 bases lay between the germline ends. The CDR3 is made up of 16 amino acids. Here the CDR3 reads CASSTLRGISENEQYF. The CDR3 bases are TGTGCCAGCAGCACATTAAGGGGCATTTCCGAGAACGAGCAGTACTTC.

The chain has TRBV5-1 and TRBJ1-5; perhaps TRBD1 as D (6 bases). This CDR3 is built from 15 residues. Germline V gene lookup returns CDR1 SGHRS and CDR2 YFSETQ. Trimming stripped 4 bases from V and 2 bases from J, with 13 bases between. CDR3 protein: CASSPGGLGNQPQHF. The CDR3 DNA is TGCGCCAGCAGCCCTGGGGGGCTAGGCAATCAGCCCCAGCATTTT.

The chain couples TRBV11-2 to TRBJ2-7; 12 nucleotides line up with TRBD2. The CDR3 totals 15 residues. V gave up 2 bases and J gave up 4 bases; unmatched junction bases: 3. Looked up from germline, CDR1 is SGHAT and CDR2 is FQNNGV. The CDR3 sequence is CASSLRGTSGYEQYF. The DNA for the CDR3 is TGTGCCAGCAGCTTACGAGGGACTAGCGGGTACGAGCAGTACTTC.

This clonotype came up many times. The chain's CDR3 is CATSRDNGGTGGYEQYF. The CDR3 nucleotides are TGTGCCACCAGCAGAGATAATGGGGGAACGGGTGGCTACGAGCAGTACTTC. The chain employs TRBV15 and TRBJ2-7; either TRBD1 or TRBD2 may fit D (5 bases each). This CDR3 comprises 17 residues. With 0 bases removed from V and 3 bases from J, the gap between germline ends came to 18 bases. Germline CDR1 and CDR2: LNHNV and YYDKDF (reference sequence). The full variable domain, rest sourced from reference TRBV15 and TRBJ2-7, is DAMVIQNPRYQVTQFGKPVTLSCSQTLNHNVMYWYQQKSSQAPKLLFHYYDKDFNNEADTPDNFQSRRPNTSFCFLDIRSPGLGDTAMYLCATSRDNGGTGGYEQYFGPGTRLTVT.

As regards this clonotype: This may be a read error, as it is one base from a much larger clone. This chain connects TRBV5-6 to TRBJ1-6; D gene unclear. The CDR3 is made up of 13 amino acids. CDR1 SGHDT and CDR2 YYEEEE come from the germline V gene. In DNA form, the CDR3 reads TGTGCCAGCAACTTGTATACGAATTCACCCCTCCACTTT. Its protein is CASNLYTNSPLHF.

Note on this clonotype: One end of the junction fails to match germline, which may point to a read error. The chain is built from TRBV29-1 and TRBJ1-1; tentatively, D is TRBD1 (6 bases). The germline V gene encodes CDR1 SQVTM and CDR2 ANQGSEA. This CDR3 has 11 amino acids. The CDR3 region is CGVLTGLLAFF. As DNA, the CDR3 is TGCGGCGTGTTAACAGGGTTGCTTGCTTTCTTT.

The chain couples TRBV6-5 to TRBJ2-7; a possible D gene is TRBD1 (5 bases). The CDR3 runs 13 residues. V lost 4 bases and J 7 bases, leaving 14 bases between the germline ends. The germline V gene has CDR1 MNHEY and CDR2 SVGAGI. CDR3 nucleotide sequence: TGTGCCAGCAGTTTGGACAAACTCACAGAGCAGTACTTC. It translates to CASSLDKLTEQYF.

V and J are TRBV20-1 and TRBJ1-1; TRBD1 might be the D (6 bases). This CDR3 is built from 15 residues. The V gene lost 1 base and the J gene lost 0 bases, with 12 bases spanning the gap. Germline V CDR1 and CDR2: DFQATT, SNEGSKA (reference sequence). Here the CDR3 reads CSARVPGHLNTEAFF. In nucleotides, the CDR3 is TGCAGTGCTAGAGTTCCGGGACACCTGAACACTGAAGCTTTCTTT.

This clonotype has a handful of counts. J is TRBJ1-5 and V is TRBV12-3 or TRBV12-4; D possibly corresponds to TRBD1 (6 bases). V shed 2 bases and J shed 7 bases, with 12 bases lying between them. The CDR3 extends over 14 amino acids. The CDR3 sequence: CASSLMAGVQPQHF. The CDR3 DNA is TGTGCCAGCAGTTTAATGGCAGGGGTGCAGCCCCAGCATTTT.